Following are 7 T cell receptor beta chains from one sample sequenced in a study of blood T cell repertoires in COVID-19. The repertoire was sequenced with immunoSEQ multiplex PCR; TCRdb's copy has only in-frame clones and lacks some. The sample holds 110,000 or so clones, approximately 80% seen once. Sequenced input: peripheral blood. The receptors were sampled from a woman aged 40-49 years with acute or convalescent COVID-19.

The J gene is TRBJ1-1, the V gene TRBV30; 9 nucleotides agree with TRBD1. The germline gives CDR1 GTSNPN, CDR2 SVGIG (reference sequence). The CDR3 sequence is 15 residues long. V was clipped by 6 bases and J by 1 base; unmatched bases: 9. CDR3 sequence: CACNPGTGQNTEAFF. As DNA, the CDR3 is TGTGCCTGTAATCCGGGGACAGGGCAGAACACTGAAGCTTTCTTT.

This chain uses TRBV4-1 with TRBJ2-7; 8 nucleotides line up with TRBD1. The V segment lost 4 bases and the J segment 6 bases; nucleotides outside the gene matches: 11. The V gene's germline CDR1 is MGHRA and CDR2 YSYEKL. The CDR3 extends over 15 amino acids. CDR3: CASSPTGTGSSEQYF. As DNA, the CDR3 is TGCGCCAGCAGCCCTACGGGGACAGGTTCTTCCGAGCAGTACTTC.

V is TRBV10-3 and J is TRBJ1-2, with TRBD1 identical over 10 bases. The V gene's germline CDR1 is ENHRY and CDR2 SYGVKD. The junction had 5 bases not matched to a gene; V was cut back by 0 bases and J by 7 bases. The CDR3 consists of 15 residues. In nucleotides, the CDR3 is TGTGCCATCAGTGAGTCGACAGGGGGCGCTAGTGGCTACACCTTC. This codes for CAISESTGGASGYTF.

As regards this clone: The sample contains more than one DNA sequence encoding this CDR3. This CDR3 is CASSPGQGNSPLHF. The CDR3 nucleotides read TGTGCCAGCTCACCTGGACAGGGCAATTCACCCCTCCACTTT. The chain links TRBV18 to TRBJ1-6; 8 bases fit TRBD1. Trimming removed 3 bases from V and 7 bases from J; junction bases left unmatched: 2. The length of the CDR3 is 14 residues. Germline loops: CDR1 KGHSH, CDR2 LQKENI. Together with reference TRBV18 and TRBJ1-6, the CDR3 gives the full variable domain: NAGVMQNPRHLVRRRGQEARLRCSPMKGHSHVYWYRQLPEEGLKFMVYLQKENIIDESGMPKERFSAEFPKEGPSILRIQQVVRGDSAAYFCASSPGQGNSPLHFGNGTRLTVT.

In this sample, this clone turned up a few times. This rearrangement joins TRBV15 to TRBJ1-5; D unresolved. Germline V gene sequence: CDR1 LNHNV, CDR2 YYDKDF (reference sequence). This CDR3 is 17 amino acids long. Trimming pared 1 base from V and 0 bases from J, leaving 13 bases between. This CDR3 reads CATSRVDGRYSNQPQHF. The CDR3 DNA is TGTGCCACCAGCAGAGTTGATGGCCGATATAGCAATCAGCCCCAGCATTTT.

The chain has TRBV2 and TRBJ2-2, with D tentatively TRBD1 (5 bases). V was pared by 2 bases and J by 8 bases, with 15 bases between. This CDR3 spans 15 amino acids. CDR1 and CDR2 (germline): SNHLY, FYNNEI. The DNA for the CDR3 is TGTGCCAGCAGTGAAAGGGCAGGGATTATTGGGGAGCTGTTTTTT. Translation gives CASSERAGIIGELFF.

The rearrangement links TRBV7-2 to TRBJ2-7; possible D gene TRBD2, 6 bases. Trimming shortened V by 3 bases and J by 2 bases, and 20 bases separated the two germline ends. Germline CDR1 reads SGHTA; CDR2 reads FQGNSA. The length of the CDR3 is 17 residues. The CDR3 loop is CASSLRALPGGTYEQYF. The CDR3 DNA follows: TGTGCCAGCAGCTTGAGGGCCCTCCCCGGCGGGACCTACGAGCAGTACTTC.